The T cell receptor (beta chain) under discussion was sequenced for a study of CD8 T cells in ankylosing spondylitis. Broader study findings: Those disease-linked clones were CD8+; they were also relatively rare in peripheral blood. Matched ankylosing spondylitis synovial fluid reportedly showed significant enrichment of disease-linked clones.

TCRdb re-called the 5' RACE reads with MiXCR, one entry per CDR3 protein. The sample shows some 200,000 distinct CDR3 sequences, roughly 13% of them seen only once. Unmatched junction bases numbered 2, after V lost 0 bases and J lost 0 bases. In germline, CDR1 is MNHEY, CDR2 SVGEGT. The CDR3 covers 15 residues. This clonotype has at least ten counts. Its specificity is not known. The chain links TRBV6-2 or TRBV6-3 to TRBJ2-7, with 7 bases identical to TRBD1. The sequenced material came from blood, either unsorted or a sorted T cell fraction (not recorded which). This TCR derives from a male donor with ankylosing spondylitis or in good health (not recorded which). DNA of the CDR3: TGTGCCAGCAGTTACTCAAGGGACAGCTCCTACGAGCAGTACTTC. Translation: CASSYSRDSSYEQYF.